The subject of this entry is one TCR beta chain. Profiled with immunoSEQ multiplex PCR; TCRdb holds only in-frame clones, not every one. The data contain 200,000 or so clones, about 86% of them singletons. V shed 6 bases and J shed 4 bases, with 9 bases lying between them. The CDR3 loop spans 13 amino acids. The germline gives CDR1 MNHEY, CDR2 SMNVEV (reference sequence). The data derive from a study of blood T cell repertoires in COVID-19. The rearrangement joins TRBV27 to TRBJ2-2; D unresolved. The origin of this receptor is a woman aged 40 to 50 with acute COVID-19. The sample comprised PBMCs or T cells enriched from blood (not recorded which). The CDR3 here is CASSTALTGELFF. The CDR3 bases are TGTGCCAGCAGCACCGCACTCACCGGGGAGCTGTTTTTT.